This T cell receptor beta chain was recorded in a study of CD8+CD57+ T cells in acquired aplastic anemia. Before being chosen for sequencing, patients had shown CD8+CD57+ cell expansion by flow cytometry. The enrolled patients all had severe acquired aplastic anemia. In regard to this clonotype: What it binds is unknown.

Regarding the study as a whole: Levels of CD8+ Simpson's diversity were not significantly distinct in patients versus controls. Shared by patients and controls, around 27 CD8+ CDR3s were abundant in patients.

From germline, CDR1 is SEHNR and CDR2 FQNEAQ (reference sequence). Between the trimmed V and J ends, which lost 8 bases and 3 bases, there was a span of 5 bases. The CDR3 contains 10 residues. Template material for TCR beta VDJ and CDR3 profiling consisted of genomic DNA. TCRdb re-derived calls from the reads in MiXCR, one entry per CDR3 protein. Of 55,000 to 60,000 distinct CDR3 sequences listed, just over 55% are singletons. This TCR was sampled from a human donor with aplastic anemia. The sequenced sample was sorted CD4+, CD8+, or CD8+CD57+ T cells (not recorded which) from PBMCs. This rearrangement joins TRBV7-9 to TRBJ2-7; D is perhaps TRBD1 or TRBD2 (5 bases each). This CDR3 reads CASGGYEQYF. DNA of the CDR3: TGTGCCAGCGGGGGCTACGAGCAGTACTTC.